The subject of this entry is one T cell receptor (beta chain). The antigen it binds to is not known. The input lacks base qualities; no much larger clone sits a single base away. Each donor gave one peripheral blood draw, approximately 100 mL on average, collected into heparinised tubes. A BD FACSAria II was used to sort naive, central memory, regulatory and stem cell-like memory CD4+ T cells with a panel that included CD45RO, CCR7, CD25, CD127, CD95 and CD27. Every sorted population had a purity above 95%. PBMCs were separated immediately by Lymphoprep density gradient centrifugation and were stained directly, without being cultured. Samples were stained and sorted in pairs, with one healthy donor and one patient per experiment, so that batch effects were minimized. This sample stems from a study of beta chain features in type 1 diabetes listed by TCRdb under 2018. About the full investigation: Mean age, gender distribution, total cell number and subset yield did not differ between patients and healthy donors. A total of roughly 98,000,000 sorted cells were examined across all samples, and RNA yield correlated strongly with the number of cells per subset. In the study, recently diagnosed type 1 diabetes patients and matched healthy donors were compared on the TCRB repertoires of their sorted circulating CD4+ T cell subsets. Naive and central memory subsets were obtained from all 30 or so donors, but regulatory and stem cell-like memory subsets were isolated from only 8 patients and about 8 healthy donors.

Beyond this particular receptor, the publication reports: Shorter templates might be favored by PCR, yet because patient and control samples were amplified and corrected together, any such skew would affect both groups equally. Because cDNA rather than genomic DNA was sequenced, highly expressing activated cells could have been over-represented, although no difference in activation and CD3 levels was found between groups. A moderate but significant shortening of TCRB CDR3 length was observed in type 1 diabetes patients in all four CD4+ subsets. Only small numbers of individuals were included in the HLA sub-analyses, which left unresolved whether HLA type had any influence on TCRB rearrangement. Patients with type 1 diabetes made fewer insertions and deleted more nucleotides at VDJ recombination sites, implying thymic rearrangement abnormalities. Naive, central memory and regulatory TCRB repertoires appeared to be more similar among patients than among healthy donors.

The High Capacity cDNA Reverse Transcription Kit was used to reverse transcribe all of the isolated RNA, meaning that expressed TCRB transcripts were what got sequenced. Deep immunoSEQ sequencing was applied to naive, central memory and regulatory T cell samples, giving an average of about 3.57 million total reads per sample. Sorted cells were lysed in RLT buffer, and RNA was extracted using DNase-treated RNeasy Micro or Mini kits according to cell number. Each cell subset was processed separately to prevent cross-contamination, with patient and healthy donor samples processed together. The immunoSEQ multiplex PCR was used to amplify TCRB sequences from cDNA, generating 87-bp fragments that spanned the CDR3 region. Sequencing of the amplicons was done on the Illumina HiSeq platform. The authors processed their data as follows. PCR bias was computationally corrected using synthetic template baselines, reads within Hamming distance 2 were collapsed, and singletons that could not be merged were discarded. Reads were aligned against IMGT to assign V, D and J genes, CDR3 length and insertions or deletions at six rearrangement sites. Clonotype counts were normalized to sorted cell number within each subset before computing true diversity and Gini coefficients with the tcR R package. The overlap coefficient, calculated on TCRB nucleotide sequences, was used to measure repertoire sharing. Out-of-frame TCRB sequences from naive cells were analyzed as a proxy for the pre-selection repertoire. TCRdb's version of the immuneACCESS table is confined to in-frame rearrangements and falls short of the full clone set. An unresolved V gene accounts for under half of the shortfall where checked; the remainder is of unknown origin. That table gives V, J and clone size, and the DNA gave D and trimming. The sample data list approximately 170,000 clones, and over 55% of these were observed just once. Roughly 0.092% of the sample is held by the ten biggest clonotypes.

Sequencing was carried out using naive CD4+ T cells from blood. Explained via the paper, the cell subset or site label denotes: true naive CD4+ T cells. This TCR was recovered from a man aged 25-45 years with type 1 diabetes.

The DNA sequence follows: TGTGCCAGCAGTTTATTTAGGGCCGTAACCGGCGAGCAGTACTTC. This is translated as CASSLFRAVTGEQYF. In this chain, TRBV28 is recombined with TRBJ2-7, with no reliable assignment of the D segment. Taken from the germline V gene, the CDR1 and CDR2 loops are MDHEN and SYDVKM. The CDR3 contains 15 residues, cysteine and phenylalanine counted. Just the 45-base CDR3 DNA is kept, in frame starting at base 1. V and J lose 1 base and 6 bases, and a span of 16 bases separates them.